In its sample, the clone carrying this TCR beta chain was seen a few times. Its antigen remains unidentified. This entry belongs to a study of T-cell memory formation after mild COVID-19. Findings and caveats of the study: Memory sampled before infection contained some responding clones, suggesting cross-reactive memory joined.

Via MiXCR, TCRdb re-called the 5' RACE reads, giving one row per CDR3 protein. The repertoire holds tens of thousands of distinct CDR3 sequences, with 7.3% as singletons. Trimming shortened V by 2 bases and J by 6 bases, and 23 bases separated the two germline ends. The CDR3 totals 18 residues. CDR1 and CDR2 from the germline V gene are SGHTA and FQGNSA. The specimen sequenced was PBMCs or a T cell subset sorted from them (not recorded which). This TCR came from a man between 18 and 35 years old who had mild COVID-19 (a few samples of this study predate the infection). Cell type and time point are not known. The chain uses TRBV7-2 and TRBJ2-1; no clear D gene. The DNA for the CDR3 is TGTGCCAGCAGCTTATTGGGTAGAAAGGGCGGATCGGGCAATGAGCAGTTCTTC. Amino acids: CASSLLGRKGGSGNEQFF.